This TCR beta chain was identified in a study of T-cell memory formation after mild COVID-19. Overall study: Across donors, TCR clusters were largely donor specific.

Study results and limitations: Contracting clones from day 15 to 85 had balanced CD4/CD8; later expanders favoured CD4+. Contracting clones localized mainly to CM and EM when CD4+ and mainly to EMRA when CD8+.

TCRdb processed the 5' RACE reads anew with MiXCR; each CDR3 protein has one entry. The sample carries roughly 410,000 distinct CDR3 sequences, 24% recorded once. This clonotype was counted only a few times. Its antigen remains unknown. V dropped 4 bases and J dropped 7; count of bases not matched to a gene: 3. The CDR3 covers 14 residues. The sequenced material came from PBMCs or a T cell subset sorted from them (not recorded which). This receptor was taken from an adult woman who had mild COVID-19 (a few samples of this study predate the infection). Cell type and time point are not known. J is TRBJ1-6 and V is TRBV12-3 or TRBV12-4; TRBD1 matches 8 bases. The DNA for the CDR3 is TGTGCCAGCAGTTGGACAGGGCGAAATTCACCCCTCCACTTT. It codes for CASSWTGRNSPLHF.